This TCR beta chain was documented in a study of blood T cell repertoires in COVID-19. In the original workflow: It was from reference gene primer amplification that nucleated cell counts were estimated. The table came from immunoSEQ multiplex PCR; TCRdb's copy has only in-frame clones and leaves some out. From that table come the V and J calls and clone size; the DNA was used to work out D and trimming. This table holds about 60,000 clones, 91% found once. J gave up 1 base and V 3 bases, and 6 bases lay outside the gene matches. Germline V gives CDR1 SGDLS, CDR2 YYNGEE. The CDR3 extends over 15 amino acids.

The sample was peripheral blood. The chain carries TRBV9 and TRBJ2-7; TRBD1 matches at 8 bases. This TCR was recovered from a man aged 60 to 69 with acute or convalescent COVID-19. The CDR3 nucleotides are TGTGCCAGCAGCGCATCCGGGACAGGTTCCTACGAGCAGTACTTC. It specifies CASSASGTGSYEQYF.